This entry lists 5 T cell receptor beta chains sequenced from one sample in a study of blood T cells in healthy people across ages. For the second PCR, which ran for about 7 to 11 cycles, a sample-barcoded 5' primer and a J-beta primer mix were used. MiXCR, run by TCRdb on the 5' RACE reads, gives a single entry per CDR3 protein. Of roughly 1 million distinct CDR3 sequences listed, 20% to 25% are singletons. Separately, the same data were catalogued under a study of T cells of mothers and their children.

Sample: blood. The receptors here all came from a girl aged 2 to 10 in good health.

This clonotype has only a few counts. Sequence at one end of the junction differs from germline and may be a read error. The chain carries TRBV25-1 and TRBJ1-2; a possible D gene is TRBD1 (5 bases). Looked up from germline, CDR1 is MGHDK and CDR2 is SYGVNS. CDR3 length: 13 residues. CDR3 DNA sequence: TGTGCTAGCAGTGAAAGGCAGGGTCTGGGCTACACCTTC. Protein: CASSERQGLGYTF.

A few counts support this clonotype. The chain joins TRBV2 to TRBJ2-3, with D perhaps TRBD2 (6 bases). The CDR3 loop spans 16 amino acids. CDR1 and CDR2 (germline): SNHLY, FYNNEI. Trimming took 0 bases from V and 0 from J, leaving 10 bases between them. The CDR3 loop reads CASSEASGTSTDTQYF. DNA for the CDR3: TGTGCCAGCAGTGAAGCTTCCGGGACTAGCACAGATACGCAGTATTTT.

This clonotype was seen more than once but under ten times. J is TRBJ1-2 and V is TRBV2; D is uncertain. This CDR3 spans 13 amino acids. CDR1 and CDR2 (germline): SNHLY, FYNNEI. V gave up 7 bases and J gave up 8 bases, with 17 bases separating them. The CDR3 coding sequence is TGTGCCAGCACCCAGGTCACGGCTGAGGGCTACACCTTC. Its translation: CASTQVTAEGYTF.

This clonotype was detected only a few times. The CDR3 region is CASWSWEGQGNEQFF. Here the CDR3 DNA reads TGTGCCAGCTGGTCTTGGGAGGGGCAGGGGAATGAGCAGTTCTTC. The chain recombines TRBV6-5 with TRBJ2-1; possibly TRBD2 for D (7 bases). Trimming took off 8 bases at V and 7 bases at J, with 21 bases between the two ends. From germline, CDR1 is MNHEY and CDR2 SVGAGI. The CDR3 length is 15 residues.

This clonotype was seen more than once but under ten times. This sequence joins TRBV12-3 or TRBV12-4 and TRBJ1-1; tentative D call: TRBD1 (5 bases). V lost 3 bases and J 8 bases, leaving 19 bases between the germline ends. The CDR3 loop spans 15 amino acids. CDR3 loop: CASSFGLGQGVEAFF. CDR3 coding DNA: TGTGCCAGCAGTTTCGGTTTGGGGCAGGGAGTGGAAGCTTTCTTT.